The 11 T cell receptor beta chains listed next were all sequenced from one sample in a study of spatial heterogeneity in lung cancer. Overall study findings and caveats: Tumors with more nonsynonymous mutations had more expanded intratumoral alpha and beta TCRs.

TCRdb processed the 5' RACE reads anew with MiXCR; each CDR3 protein has one entry. The sample carries 1,300 to 1,500 distinct CDR3 sequences, under 15% recorded once. These receptors have no known antigen. Time point given: sample taken at primary tumor resection. This material consisted of lung tumor tissue, taken at surgery. The source is a female donor with early-stage non-small cell lung cancer.

This clonotype counts as medium-sized. Since it is a stray read in a library aimed at alpha chains, this beta chain has a size that is not meaningful. The rearrangement uses TRBV10-3 and TRBJ2-7; a possible D gene is TRBD2 (7 bases). Trimming stripped 5 bases from V and 5 bases from J, with 19 bases between. The CDR3 has 15 residues. Germline assignment: CDR1 ENHRY and CDR2 SYGVKD. The CDR3 region is CAISSPTRGADEQYF. The CDR3 nucleotides are TGTGCCATCAGTTCCCCCACTCGGGGGGCCGACGAGCAGTACTTC.

Concerning this clonotype itself: This beta chain is an off-target read within a library intended for alpha chains, so its frequency means little. The V gene is TRBV9, the J gene TRBJ2-5; D remains unclear. There are 13 residues in the CDR3. The germline CDR1 and CDR2 sequences are SGDLS and YYNGEE. With 3 bases removed from V and 5 bases from J, the gap between germline ends came to 11 bases. The CDR3 nucleotides are TGTGCCAGCAGCGCACAACCGGACGAGACCCAGTACTTC. This gives the protein CASSAQPDETQYF.

This clonotype was counted ten times or more. This beta chain came through as a stray read in a library set up for alpha chains, and its size says little. J is TRBJ2-1 and V is TRBV20-1; the D gene could be TRBD1 or TRBD2 (5 bases each). CDR1 and CDR2 from the germline V gene are DFQATT and SNEGSKA (reference sequence). This CDR3 has 14 residues. V was clipped by 4 bases and J by 8 bases, with 18 bases between them. The CDR3 reads CSATWDVVGDEQFF. The CDR3 DNA reads TGCAGTGCTACGTGGGACGTCGTGGGCGATGAGCAGTTCTTC.

By share, this clonotype ranks as medium-sized. Since it is a stray read in a library aimed at alpha chains, this beta chain has a size that is not meaningful. This chain joins TRBV9 and TRBJ2-7; no reliable D call. CDR3 length: 13 amino acids. Trimming cost V 2 bases and J 6 bases, with 12 bases left between them. From germline, CDR1 is SGDLS and CDR2 YYNGEE. The CDR3 loop reads CASSVRISGEQYF. The CDR3 DNA reads as TGTGCCAGCAGCGTCCGGATCTCGGGCGAGCAGTACTTC.

This clonotype is categorized as medium-sized. The library was designed around alpha chains, so this beta chain is a stray read whose abundance carries little weight. V is TRBV9 and J is TRBJ2-1, with TRBD2 matching over 14 bases. The CDR3 totals 17 residues. The V gene end was trimmed by 4 bases and the J gene end by 1 base; junction bases not matched to a gene: 4. The germline gives CDR1 SGDLS, CDR2 YYNGEE. The CDR3: CASSSRTSGGSYNEQFF. DNA for the CDR3: TGTGCCAGCAGCAGCCGGACTAGCGGGGGGTCCTACAATGAGCAGTTCTTC.

Judged by abundance, this clonotype is large (0.1 to 1%). This beta chain is an unintended read in a library built for alpha chains; its size means little. V usage is TRBV29-1 and J usage is TRBJ2-5; 10 nucleotides align to TRBD2. Germline-derived CDR1 and CDR2 are SQVTM and ANQGSEA. The CDR3 is 14 residues long. J lost 1 base, V lost 4 bases, and 3 bases had no gene match. Here the CDR3 reads CSVGLAGSQETQYF. In DNA form, the CDR3 reads TGCAGCGTTGGACTAGCGGGTTCCCAAGAGACCCAGTACTTC.

This clonotype was seen many times. A library made for alpha chains picked up this beta chain off target, so its size means little. This chain uses TRBV7-2 with TRBJ2-5, with D possibly TRBD2 on 6 matching bases. This CDR3 spans 18 amino acids. The germline gives CDR1 SGHTA, CDR2 FQGNSA. Between the trimmed V and J ends, which lost 1 base and 1 base, there was a span of 19 bases. DNA for the CDR3: TGTGCCAGCAGCTTAGGAACCTTTGGGGCTAGCGCCCAAGAGACCCAGTACTTC. Its translation is CASSLGTFGASAQETQYF.

This clonotype was observed many times. Because this beta chain is a stray read in a library intended to capture alpha chains, its abundance should not be given much weight. J is TRBJ2-1 and V is TRBV6-2 or TRBV6-3, with TRBD2 matching over 11 bases. The ends lost 5 bases at V and 7 bases at J; junction bases unmatched: 13. This CDR3 comprises 17 residues. The germline CDR1 and CDR2 sequences are MNHEY and SVGEGT. This CDR3 is CASSLLRSSGRGNEQFF. CDR3 nucleotide sequence: TGTGCCAGCAGTCTCCTCAGGAGTAGCGGGAGGGGTAATGAGCAGTTCTTC.

This clonotype appeared many times. The library was prepared for alpha chains; this beta chain is a stray read, so its frequency means little. The chain has TRBV20-1 and TRBJ2-5; 7 bases agree with TRBD1. Germline V gene lookup returns CDR1 DFQATT and CDR2 SNEGSKA (reference sequence). The CDR3 consists of 12 residues. J gave up 7 bases and V 6 bases, and 8 bases lay outside the gene matches. CDR3 nucleotide sequence: TGCAGTGCGCCTGACAGGGAACGGACCCAGTACTTC. Protein: CSAPDRERTQYF.

By sample fraction, this clonotype is large. This beta chain came through as a stray read in a library set up for alpha chains, and its size says little. The chain couples TRBV5-6 to TRBJ2-5; D remains unclear. The V gene's germline CDR1 is SGHDT and CDR2 YYEEEE. The ends were cut back, 7 bases at V and 1 base at J, with 8 bases in the middle. The CDR3 sequence is 12 residues long. The CDR3 nucleotides read TGTGCCAGCGAGACTGGCCAAGAGACCCAGTACTTC. This translates into CASETGQETQYF.

Relative to its sample, this clonotype is medium-sized. This beta chain was picked up by a library intended for alpha chains and is off target, so its count carries little meaning. This chain connects TRBV5-1 to TRBJ1-2; 8 nucleotides agree with TRBD1. The germline V gene encodes CDR1 SGHRS and CDR2 YFSETQ. J was trimmed by 7 bases and V by 3 bases; bases with no gene match: 14. This CDR3 has 16 amino acids. The CDR3 bases are TGCGCCAGCAGCTCCCGGGGCCAGGGGGCAATAGGTGGCTACACCTTC. The encoded protein is CASSSRGQGAIGGYTF.